The 5 T cell receptor beta chains listed next were all sequenced from one sample in a study of blood T cell repertoires in COVID-19. Sequencing used immunoSEQ multiplex PCR; TCRdb keeps in-frame clones, though not all of them. Here the sample spans just under 50,000 clones, around 83% being singletons. Sequencing was performed on peripheral blood. These receptors were taken from a human donor in a cohort sampled during active COVID-19.

This clone has more than one count but fewer than ten. The chain uses TRBV7-8 and TRBJ1-2; 7 nucleotides line up with TRBD1. CDR3 length equals 13 residues. Germline CDR1 is SGHVS and CDR2 is FQNEAQ. The V segment lost 4 bases and the J segment 4 bases; nucleotides outside the gene matches: 3. The CDR3 nucleotides are TGTGCCAGCAGCTCGACAGGGCTCTATGGCTACACCTTC. Its translation: CASSSTGLYGYTF. The entire variable domain, with the rest obtained from reference TRBV7-8 and TRBJ1-2, is as follows: GAGVSQSPRYKVAKRGQDVALRCDPISGHVSLFWYQQALGQGPEFLTYFQNEAQLDKSGLPSDRFFAERPEGSVSTLKIQRTQQEDSAVYLCASSSTGLYGYTFGSGTRLTVV.

This clone came up once. The V gene is TRBV19, the J gene TRBJ1-2; D not certain. CDR1 and CDR2 from the germline V gene are LNHDA and SQIVND (reference sequence). The length of the CDR3 is 12 residues. Trimming removed 6 bases from V and 0 bases from J, with 5 bases in between. This chain's CDR3 is CASSAANYGYTF. Here the CDR3 DNA reads TGTGCCAGTAGCGCAGCTAACTATGGCTACACCTTC. Full variable domain (rest looked up from reference TRBV19 and TRBJ1-2): DGGITQSPKYLFRKEGQNVTLSCEQNLNHDAMYWYRQDPGQGLRLIYYSQIVNDFQKGDIAEGYSVSREKKESFPLTVTSAQKNPTAFYLCASSAANYGYTFGSGTRLTVV.

Details on this clone: The same CDR3 can be traced to other DNA sequences in this sample. J is TRBJ2-3 and V is TRBV29-1; 14 bases match TRBD2. The CDR3 is 15 amino acids. CDR1 is SQVTM and CDR2 is ANQGSEA in the germline V gene. Unmatched junction bases numbered 7, after V lost 6 bases and J lost 5 bases. CDR3 amino acids: CSVGTSGSGGDTQYF. CDR3 bases: TGCAGCGTGGGGACTAGCGGGAGTGGAGGAGATACGCAGTATTTT.

The chain combines TRBV18 with TRBJ1-1; 8 bases agree with TRBD1. V shed 3 bases and J 4 bases; nucleotides not matched to a gene: 4. The CDR3 extends over 14 amino acids. CDR1 is KGHSH and CDR2 is LQKENI in the germline V gene. This chain's CDR3 is CASSPLDRGTEAFF. The DNA for the CDR3 is TGTGCCAGCTCACCTCTCGACAGGGGCACTGAAGCTTTCTTT.

Only a few counts were recorded for this clone. CDR3 sequence reads: CASSSGQYSNQPQHF. The DNA for the CDR3 is TGTGCCAGCAGTTCGGGACAGTATAGCAATCAGCCCCAGCATTTT. The gene calls are TRBV28 and TRBJ1-5; 7 positions match TRBD1. Germline V CDR1 and CDR2: MDHEN, SYDVKM. After removal of 4 bases from V and 0 bases from J, the junction contained 3 bases not matched to a gene. The CDR3 contains 15 residues.